Listed below are T cell receptor beta chains from one sample, sequenced in a study of blood T cells in healthy people across ages. In TCRdb, the 5' RACE reads were re-called with MiXCR into one record per CDR3 protein. The sample has over 600,000 distinct CDR3 sequences; about 46% are singletons. Sequencing was performed on blood. The receptors were gathered from a man at least 80 years old in good health. CDR3s include the opening cysteine and the closing phenylalanine or tryptophan. The order of the fields is J gene, V gene, D gene, clone size, CDR3 protein, CDR3 DNA. D genes are given only for firm matches. Some rows have no size entry. The others give once, few or many, or a class for an expanded clone.

TRBJ2-1 TRBV2 TRBD1 - CASSGPGQQETQFF TGTGCCAGCAGTGGCCCGGGACAGCAAGAGACCCAGTTCTTC
TRBJ2-7 TRBV7-8 - few CASSLGGGALYDYEQYF TGTGCCAGCAGCCTTGGTGGAGGGGCCCTCTATGACTACGAGCAGTACTTC
TRBJ2-1 TRBV4-2 TRBD2 - CASSQAGGVGNEQFF TGTGCCAGCAGCCAAGCGGGGGGGGTCGGCAATGAGCAGTTCTTC
TRBJ2-3 TRBV20-1 - - CSVREGSDTQYF TGCAGTGTCAGAGAGGGGAGTGATACGCAGTATTTT
TRBJ2-7 TRBV25-1 - few CASGRGTGEQYF TGTGCCAGCGGTAGGGGCACCGGCGAGCAGTACTTC
TRBJ2-5 TRBV7-2 - - CASGPGLVGETQYF TGTGCCAGCGGTCCGGGTTTGGTGGGAGAGACCCAGTACTTC
TRBJ1-1 TRBV6-5 - - CASRDSLNTEAFF TGTGCCAGCAGGGACAGCTTAAACACTGAAGCTTTCTTT
TRBJ2-7 TRBV20-1 TRBD2 few CSAREGLGYEQYF TGCAGTGCTAGAGAAGGACTAGGGTACGAGCAGTACTTC
TRBJ2-3 TRBV5-8 TRBD1 - CASSLRTGLWDTQYF TGTGCCAGCAGCTTGAGGACAGGCTTGTGGGATACGCAGTATTTT
TRBJ2-5 TRBV19 TRBD1 once CASSPATGEETQYF TGTGCCAGTAGTCCAGCGACAGGGGAAGAGACCCAGTACTTC
TRBJ2-7 TRBV3-1 TRBD2 - CASRGGRERDEQYF TGTGCCAGCCGGGGGGGGAGGGAAAGAGACGAGCAGTACTTC
TRBJ2-3 TRBV2 TRBD2 - CASSEAPSGPTDTQYF TGTGCCAGCAGTGAGGCCCCTAGCGGGCCCACAGATACGCAGTATTTT
TRBJ1-5 TRBV20-1 - - CSAPDTSGGNQPQHF TGCAGTGCACCGGACACCTCAGGGGGCAATCAGCCCCAGCATTTT
TRBJ2-1 TRBV4-3 TRBD2 few CASSQDHWTSDNEQFF TGCGCCAGCAGCCAAGATCATTGGACTAGCGATAATGAGCAGTTCTTC
TRBJ2-5 TRBV30 - - CAWRGNSGLQETQYF TGTGCCTGGAGGGGAAACAGCGGTTTGCAAGAGACCCAGTACTTC
TRBJ2-7 TRBV20-1 - many CSARTGDYEQYF TGCAGTGCCCGGACTGGAGATTACGAGCAGTACTTC
TRBJ2-7 TRBV20-1 - few CSANPVSSHEQYF TGCAGTGCTAATCCCGTCTCTAGCCACGAGCAGTACTTC
TRBJ1-4 TRBV25-1 TRBD1 few CASHHWDSDEKLFF TGTGCCAGCCACCACTGGGACAGCGACGAAAAACTGTTTTTT
TRBJ2-5 TRBV28 - few CASRTQETQYF TGTGCCAGCAGGACCCAGGAGACCCAGTACTTC
TRBJ2-1 TRBV20-1 TRBD2 few CSAGGRFGDEQFF TGCAGTGCGGGCGGGAGATTCGGGGATGAGCAGTTCTTC
TRBJ2-6 TRBV7-2 - - CASSLVPVSSGANVLTF TGTGCCAGCAGCTTAGTTCCCGTCAGCTCTGGGGCCAACGTCCTGACTTTC
TRBJ2-5 TRBV20-1 TRBD1 - CSASLTGNQETQYF TGCAGTGCTAGCCTGACAGGGAACCAAGAGACCCAGTACTTC
TRBJ1-4 TRBV12-3/TRBV12-4 - - CASRGQSWGEKLFF TGTGCCAGCAGAGGACAGAGTTGGGGGGAAAAACTGTTTTTT
TRBJ2-3 TRBV10-1 TRBD2 many CASSEAAGGLDTQYF TGCGCCAGCAGTGAAGCGGCGGGAGGATTAGATACGCAGTATTTT
TRBJ2-1 TRBV4-1 TRBD1 - CASSHSDRGAYNEQFF TGCGCCAGCAGCCATTCCGACAGGGGAGCCTACAATGAGCAGTTCTTC
TRBJ2-5 TRBV2 - few CASTRSLQETQYF TGTGCCAGCACTAGGAGTCTGCAAGAGACCCAGTACTTC
TRBJ2-2 TRBV5-5 TRBD2 few CASSYGTSDRRIGELFF TGTGCCAGCAGCTACGGGACTAGCGATAGACGGATCGGGGAGCTGTTTTTT